The next 20 T cell receptor beta chains were all read from a single sample in a study of shared clonotypes between healthy human individuals. Clones were read by immunoSEQ multiplex PCR, and TCRdb kept only the in-frame ones, dropping some. In the table there are around 2.1 million clones, approximately 94% of which are singletons. The specimen was naive CD4+ T cells sorted from blood. Subset given: CD45RA+ positively selected. The receptors derive from a young man in good health.

V is TRBV5-8 and J is TRBJ2-1; 7 bases agree with TRBD2. The trim removed 2 bases at V and 5 bases at J, leaving 4 bases unmatched. Per germline, CDR1 SGHTS and CDR2 YDEGEE. The CDR3 has 14 amino acids. CDR3 nucleotides: TGTGCCAGCAGCTTTAGGCTAGCGGACAATGAGCAGTTCTTC. Protein: CASSFRLADNEQFF.

The chain uses TRBV5-1 and TRBJ1-4; 10 bases agree with TRBD1. The CDR3 is 14 amino acids. Germline V gene sequence: CDR1 SGHRS, CDR2 YFSETQ. With 6 bases clipped from V and 8 bases from J, the junction kept 7 bases outside the gene matches. CDR3 sequence: CASTRDRGQEKLFF. For the CDR3, the DNA is TGCGCCAGCACCCGGGACAGGGGCCAGGAAAAACTGTTTTTT. Full variable domain (outside the CDR3, taken from reference TRBV5-1 and TRBJ1-4): KAGVTQTPRYLIKTRGQQVTLSCSPISGHRSVSWYQQTPGQGLQFLFEYFSETQRNKGNFPGRFSGRQFSNSRSEMNVSTLELGDSALYLCASTRDRGQEKLFFGSGTQLSVL.

This chain joins TRBV10-3 and TRBJ2-3; TRBD1 agrees at 8 bases. V shed 3 bases, J shed 6 bases, and the junction held 5 bases outside the gene matches. Germline CDR1 reads ENHRY; CDR2 reads SYGVKD. The CDR3 contains 14 residues. The CDR3 here is CAISDVGTGDTQYF. The CDR3 DNA sequence: TGTGCCATCAGTGACGTCGGGACAGGCGATACGCAGTATTTT.

A note on this clone: The same CDR3 arises from other DNA sequences in this sample as well. The rearrangement uses TRBV5-6 and TRBJ2-5, with D uncertain. The CDR3 contains 11 residues. Trimming removed 3 bases at V and 4 bases at J, with 4 bases between. From germline, CDR1 is SGHDT and CDR2 YYEEEE. The CDR3 nucleotides are TGTGCCAGCAGCTATGGAGAGACCCAGTACTTC. Translation gives CASSYGETQYF.

The rearrangement joins TRBV4-1 to TRBJ1-1; unclear D gene. Germline V CDR1 and CDR2: MGHRA, YSYEKL. The CDR3 covers 13 residues. V was pared by 1 base and J by 10 bases, with 13 bases between. The CDR3: CASSQGFAGLAFF. The CDR3 DNA sequence: TGCGCCAGCAGCCAAGGGTTCGCGGGCCTAGCTTTCTTT.

A remark on this clone: The same CDR3 can be traced to other DNA sequences in this sample. The chain carries TRBV11-2 and TRBJ2-7; TRBD1 matches 8 bases. The CDR3 is 14 residues long. With 3 bases clipped from V and 2 bases from J, the junction kept 3 bases outside the gene matches. CDR1 is SGHAT, CDR2 FQNNGV, per germline. CDR3 residues: CASSLWTGTYEQYF. Here the CDR3 DNA reads TGTGCCAGCAGCTTGTGGACAGGGACCTACGAGCAGTACTTC.

The chain combines TRBV7-9 with TRBJ2-5; 8 positions match TRBD2. CDR1 and CDR2 from the germline V gene are SEHNR and FQNEAQ (reference sequence). The V and J ends lost 0 bases and 5 bases, in that order; junction bases with no gene match: 11. The CDR3 contains 17 residues. The CDR3 here is CASSLAWVAGRLETQYF. The CDR3 region has the DNA TGTGCCAGCAGCTTAGCGTGGGTAGCGGGGCGGTTGGAGACCCAGTACTTC.

The chain has TRBV6-5 and TRBJ2-7; D perhaps matches TRBD1 (6 bases). The CDR3 runs to 14 residues. Germline CDR1 and CDR2: MNHEY and SVGAGI. Between the trimmed V and J ends, which lost 6 bases and 0 bases, there was a span of 12 bases. In nucleotides, the CDR3 is TGTGCCAGCAGGAGGGGGTCTCTCTCCTACGAGCAGTACTTC. This gives the protein CASRRGSLSYEQYF.

J is TRBJ2-1 and V is TRBV6-5, with 8 bases matching TRBD1. The CDR3 totals 13 residues. CDR1 and CDR2 from the germline V gene are MNHEY and SVGAGI. J lost 9 bases, V lost 2 bases, and 3 bases had no gene match. The CDR3 region has the DNA TGTGCCAGCAGTTACCGGACAGGGTTTGAGCAGTTCTTC. Protein sequence: CASSYRTGFEQFF.

This sequence joins TRBV5-6 and TRBJ2-1; TRBD2 matches 16 bases. Per the germline V gene, CDR1 is SGHDT and CDR2 is YYEEEE. This CDR3 has 19 amino acids. Trimming took 4 bases from V and 8 from J; bases not matched to a gene: 15. This chain's CDR3 is CASSLVPGLAGGPNYEQFF. CDR3 DNA sequence: TGTGCCAGCAGCCTCGTCCCGGGACTAGCGGGGGGGCCCAATTATGAGCAGTTCTTC.

The V gene is TRBV5-1, the J gene TRBJ2-7; the D is unclear. CDR1 and CDR2 (germline): SGHRS, YFSETQ. Trimming took off 2 bases at V and 1 base at J, with 7 bases between the two ends. The CDR3 runs 13 residues. The CDR3 spells CASSFGRSYEQYF. CDR3 nucleotides: TGCGCCAGCAGCTTCGGCAGATCCTACGAGCAGTACTTC.

V gene TRBV15 combines with J gene TRBJ2-2; 9 bases fit TRBD1. The CDR3 runs 16 residues. V dropped 3 bases and J dropped 4; count of bases not matched to a gene: 6. Germline CDR1 is LNHNV and CDR2 is YYDKDF (reference sequence). The CDR3 nucleotides read TGTGCCACCAGCAGGGGACAGGGCCCGGTCACCGGGGAGCTGTTTTTT. The encoded protein is CATSRGQGPVTGELFF.

In its sample, this clone was seen once. V gene TRBV10-2 combines with J gene TRBJ1-5; D is ambiguous. Trimming left V 1 base short and J 4 bases short, with 8 bases between. The CDR3 has 14 residues. Germline CDR1 WSHSY, CDR2 SAAADI. The CDR3 loop reads CASSEFGRNQPQHF. In DNA, the CDR3 is TGCGCCAGCAGTGAGTTCGGTAGGAATCAGCCCCAGCATTTT.

Turning to this clone: In the same sample, other DNA sequences code for this CDR3. The rearrangement joins TRBV6-5 to TRBJ1-1, with unresolved D. The CDR3 spans 13 residues. Germline CDR1 and CDR2: MNHEY and SVGAGI. V was pared by 5 bases and J by 1 base, with 8 bases between. The CDR3: CASSDRANTEAFF. In DNA form, the CDR3 reads TGTGCCAGCAGTGATCGGGCGAACACTGAAGCTTTCTTT.

This chain joins TRBV7-2 and TRBJ2-5; D unclear. CDR1 and CDR2 from the germline V gene are SGHTA and FQGNSA. Trimming shortened V by 7 bases and J by 6 bases, and 18 bases separated the two germline ends. This CDR3 contains 14 residues. CDR3 nucleotides: TGTGCCAGCACCCAATCATTGGGTAGGAAGACCCAGTACTTC. It is translated as CASTQSLGRKTQYF.

CDR3 sequence reads: CASSPKVLANEQFF. The DNA of the CDR3 is TGTGCCAGCAGCCCGAAAGTCCTAGCGAATGAGCAGTTCTTC. The V and J genes are TRBV7-9 and TRBJ2-1; a weak D match, TRBD2 (6 bases). CDR3 length: 14 amino acids. Trimming removed 5 bases from V and 7 bases from J, with 15 bases in between. The germline V gene has CDR1 SEHNR and CDR2 FQNEAQ (reference sequence). The full variable domain, with the rest looked up from reference TRBV7-9 and TRBJ2-1, is DTGVSQNPRHKITKRGQNVTFRCDPISEHNRLYWYRQTLGQGPEFLTYFQNEAQLEKSRLLSDRFSAERPKGSFSTLEIQRTEQGDSAMYLCASSPKVLANEQFFGPGTRLTVL.

The J gene is TRBJ2-7, the V gene TRBV11-2; D ambiguous. Trimming left V 6 bases short and J 6 bases short, with 21 bases between. The CDR3 consists of 15 residues. The germline V gene has CDR1 SGHAT and CDR2 FQNNGV. CDR3 sequence (DNA): TGTGCCAGCAGTCCCCCGGTAGGGAAGGGCGCCGAGCAGTACTTC. Translation: CASSPPVGKGAEQYF.

With regard to this clone: At the DNA level, this CDR3 is encoded by other sequences in the same sample as well. The rearrangement joins TRBV6-5 to TRBJ2-7, with 8 bases identical to TRBD2. Germline assignment: CDR1 MNHEY and CDR2 SVGAGI. This CDR3 region has 14 residues. J gave up 4 bases and V 0 bases, and 2 bases lay outside the gene matches. The CDR3 DNA reads as TGTGCCAGCAGTTACTCCACTAGCGGATACGAGCAGTACTTC. Translating gives CASSYSTSGYEQYF.

This sequence joins TRBV15 and TRBJ1-4; TRBD1 might be the D (5 bases). The CDR3 has 17 residues. V gave up 0 bases and J gave up 5 bases, with 16 bases separating them. Germline V gene lookup returns CDR1 LNHNV and CDR2 YYDKDF (reference sequence). CDR3 DNA sequence: TGTGCCACCAGCAGAGATTATATGACAGCACAGAATGAAAAACTGTTTTTT. Protein product: CATSRDYMTAQNEKLFF.

CDR3 amino acids: CASSLAQVGAGARETQYF. The CDR3 DNA reads as TGTGCCAGCAGCTTAGCGCAGGTCGGAGCGGGAGCCCGAGAGACCCAGTACTTC. The V call is TRBV7-2, the J call TRBJ2-5, with TRBD2 identical over 8 bases. The CDR3 is 18 amino acids. Germline V gene sequence: CDR1 SGHTA, CDR2 FQGNSA. V shed 0 bases, J shed 4 bases, and the junction held 13 bases outside the gene matches.